The rows below give T cell receptor beta chains drawn from one sample of a study of PD-L1 blockade in urothelial cancer. Sequencing was performed with immunoSEQ multiplex PCR; in TCRdb, only in-frame clones are kept and a portion is missing. Found here are about 100,000 clones, approximately 91% of them singletons; the top ten hold 0.7% to 0.95%. The source material was PBMCs, sampled around atezolizumab (anti-PD-L1) treatment. These receptors all come from a woman older than 75 with urothelial cancer. The CDR3 runs from the conserved cysteine through the conserved F or W. D genes are given only for firm matches. Clone size is stated in some rows and not others, as once, few, many or a class when expanded.

NA	TRBJ2-5	TRBV4-1	NA	TGCGCCAGCAGCCCAGGGGAGGAGACCCAGTACTTC	CASSPGEETQYF
once	TRBJ2-6	TRBV5-8	NA	TGTGCCAGCAGCTCTGGCGGGGGGGCCAACGTCCTGACTTTC	CASSSGGGANVLTF
NA	TRBJ2-7	TRBV2	TRBD1	TGTGCCAGCAGGGAACAGGGGCCCTCCTACGAGCAGTACTTC	CASREQGPSYEQYF
NA	TRBJ2-7	TRBV7-2	TRBD2	TGTGCCAGCAGCTTAACTAGCGGGAGGGCCTTTAACAACGAGCAGTACTTC	CASSLTSGRAFNNEQYF
NA	TRBJ2-7	TRBV11-2	NA	TGTGCCAGCAGCCCGAGCTACGAGCAGTACTTC	CASSPSYEQYF
NA	TRBJ2-3	TRBV28	TRBD2	TGTGCCAGCAGTTTAGCGGGAGGGCCGCTAGATACGCAGTATTTT	CASSLAGGPLDTQYF
NA	TRBJ1-2	TRBV7-2	TRBD1	TGTGCCAGCAGCCTTGACAGGGAGATCTCTTATGGCTACACCTTC	CASSLDREISYGYTF
NA	TRBJ2-2	TRBV21-1	NA	TGTGCCAGCAGCAAAGCTAGGGGGATTGACACCGGGGAGCTGTTTTTT	CASSKARGIDTGELFF
NA	TRBJ2-7	TRBV10-3	TRBD1	TGTGCCATCAGTGTTTGGGGAACAGGGGACGAGCAGTACTTC	CAISVWGTGDEQYF
NA	TRBJ1-2	TRBV19	NA	TGTGCCAGTAGTCTTACAGGGCGCGATGGCTACACCTTC	CASSLTGRDGYTF
NA	TRBJ1-1	TRBV7-9	TRBD1	TGTGCCAGCAGACCCCGACAGGGTCCGTCTGAAGCTTTCTTT	CASRPRQGPSEAFF
NA	TRBJ2-1	TRBV29-1	TRBD1	TGCAGCGTTGAAGACGGAGGGACAGGGCTACTAGGAGAGCAGTTCTTC	CSVEDGGTGLLGEQFF
NA	TRBJ2-3	TRBV5-6	TRBD2	TGTGCCAGCAGCTTGGGGCTAGCGGGAGGAGAAGATACGCAGTATTTT	CASSLGLAGGEDTQYF
once	TRBJ1-4	TRBV13	TRBD1	TGTGCCAGCCGATGGACAGGGCAAAATGAAAAACTGTTTTTT	CASRWTGQNEKLFF
NA	TRBJ2-7	TRBV30	NA	TGTGCCTGGACCTCAGGGCCTTACGAGCAGTACTTC	CAWTSGPYEQYF
NA	TRBJ2-1	TRBV18	TRBD2	TGTGCCAGCTCCCCCGGACTAGTGATGTACAATGAGCAGTTCTTC	CASSPGLVMYNEQFF
few	TRBJ1-2	TRBV27	TRBD1	TGTGCCAGCAGTCAGACAGGGTTTAACTATGGCTACACCTTC	CASSQTGFNYGYTF
NA	TRBJ1-2	TRBV5-6	NA	TGTGCCAGCAGCTTGGCCAACAGGAAAGGCTACACCTTC	CASSLANRKGYTF
NA	TRBJ2-1	TRBV5-4	NA	TGTGCCAGCAGCCCACGACTAGAGTCGAGCTTCGATCAGTTCTTC	CASSPRLESSFDQFF
NA	TRBJ1-1	TRBV7-6	NA	TGTGCCAGCAGCTCGCCCCGAGAGGGTGGATTGTGGAGCACTGAAGCTTTCTTT	CASSSPREGGLWSTEAFF
NA	TRBJ2-7	TRBV6-1	TRBD1	TGTGCCAGCAGTGGGACAGGGGAGTACGAGCAGTACTTC	CASSGTGEYEQYF
NA	TRBJ2-1	TRBV5-5	TRBD1	TGTGCCAGCAGCTTGCAGGGGACAGGCATTAATGAGCAGTTCTTC	CASSLQGTGINEQFF
NA	TRBJ1-2	TRBV28	NA	TGTGCCAGCAGCTTGGAGCAGCCAACTAACTATGGCTACACCTTC	CASSLEQPTNYGYTF
once	TRBJ2-2	TRBV5-1	TRBD2	TGCGCCAGCAGCTTCTCAGCGGGAGGCACCGGGGAGCTGTTTTTT	CASSFSAGGTGELFF